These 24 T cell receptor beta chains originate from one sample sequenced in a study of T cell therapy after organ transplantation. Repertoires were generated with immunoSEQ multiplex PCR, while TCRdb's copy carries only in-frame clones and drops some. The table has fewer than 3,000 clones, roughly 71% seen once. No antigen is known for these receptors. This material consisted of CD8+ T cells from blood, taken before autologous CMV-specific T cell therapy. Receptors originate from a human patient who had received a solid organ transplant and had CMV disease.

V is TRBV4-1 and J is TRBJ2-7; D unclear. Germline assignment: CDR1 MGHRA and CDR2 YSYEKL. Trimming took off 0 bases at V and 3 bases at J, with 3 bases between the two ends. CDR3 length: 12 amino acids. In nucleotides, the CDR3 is TGCGCCAGCAGCCAAGACTACTACGAGCAGTACTTC. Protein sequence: CASSQDYYEQYF.

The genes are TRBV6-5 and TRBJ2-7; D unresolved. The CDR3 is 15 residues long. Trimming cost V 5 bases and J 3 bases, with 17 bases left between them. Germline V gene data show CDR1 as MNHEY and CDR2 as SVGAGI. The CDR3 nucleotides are TGTGCCAGCAGTCCATCGTATCCTATGAGCTACGAGCAGTACTTC. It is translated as CASSPSYPMSYEQYF.

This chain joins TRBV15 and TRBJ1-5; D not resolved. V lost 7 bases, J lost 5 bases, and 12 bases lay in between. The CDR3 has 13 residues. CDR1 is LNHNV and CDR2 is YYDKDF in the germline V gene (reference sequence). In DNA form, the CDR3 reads TGTGCCACCACCTCAACGGGTTATCAGCCCCAGCATTTT. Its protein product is CATTSTGYQPQHF.

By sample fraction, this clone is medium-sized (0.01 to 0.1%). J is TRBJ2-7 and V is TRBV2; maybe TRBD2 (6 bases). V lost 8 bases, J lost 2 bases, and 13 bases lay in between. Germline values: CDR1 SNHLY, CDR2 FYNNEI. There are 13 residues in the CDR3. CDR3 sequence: CASRDLEPYEQYF. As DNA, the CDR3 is TGTGCCAGCCGGGACTTGGAACCCTACGAGCAGTACTTC.

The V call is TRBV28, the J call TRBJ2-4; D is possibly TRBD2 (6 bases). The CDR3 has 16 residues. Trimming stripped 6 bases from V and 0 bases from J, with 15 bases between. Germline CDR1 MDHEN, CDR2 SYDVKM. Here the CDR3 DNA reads TGTGCCAGCAGCCCTCCCTTGGAGGGAGCCAAAAACATTCAGTACTTC. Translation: CASSPPLEGAKNIQYF.

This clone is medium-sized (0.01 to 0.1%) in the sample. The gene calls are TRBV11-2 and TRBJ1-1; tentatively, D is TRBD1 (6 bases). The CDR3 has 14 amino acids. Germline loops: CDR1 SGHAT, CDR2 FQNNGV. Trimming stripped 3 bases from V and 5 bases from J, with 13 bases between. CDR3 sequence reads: CASSFLRGGTEAFF. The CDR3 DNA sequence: TGTGCCAGCAGCTTCCTCAGGGGCGGAACTGAAGCTTTCTTT. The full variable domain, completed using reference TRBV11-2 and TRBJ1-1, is EAGVAQSPRYKIIEKRQSVAFWCNPISGHATLYWYQQILGQGPKLLIQFQNNGVVDDSQLPKDRFSAERLKGVDSTLKIQPAKLEDSAVYLCASSFLRGGTEAFFGQGTRLTVV.

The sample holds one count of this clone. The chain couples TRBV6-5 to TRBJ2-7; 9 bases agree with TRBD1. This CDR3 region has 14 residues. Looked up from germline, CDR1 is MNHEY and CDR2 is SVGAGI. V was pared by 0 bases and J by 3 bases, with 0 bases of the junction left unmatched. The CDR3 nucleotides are TGTGCCAGCAGTTACTCGGACAGGGGCTACGAGCAGTACTTC. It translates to CASSYSDRGYEQYF.

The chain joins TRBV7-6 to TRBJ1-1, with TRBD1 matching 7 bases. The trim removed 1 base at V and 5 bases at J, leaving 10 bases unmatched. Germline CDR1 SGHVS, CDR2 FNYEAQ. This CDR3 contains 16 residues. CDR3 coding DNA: TGTGCCAGCAGCTTAGGAAAGGAAGGGGGCCGTACTGAAGCTTTCTTT. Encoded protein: CASSLGKEGGRTEAFF.

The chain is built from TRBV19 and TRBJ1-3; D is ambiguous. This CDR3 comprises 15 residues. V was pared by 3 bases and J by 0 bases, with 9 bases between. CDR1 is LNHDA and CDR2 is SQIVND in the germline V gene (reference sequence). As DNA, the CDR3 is TGTGCCAGTAGTATCGGGCGTCACTCTGGAAACACCATATATTTT. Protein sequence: CASSIGRHSGNTIYF. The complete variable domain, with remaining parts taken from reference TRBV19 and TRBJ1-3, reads DGGITQSPKYLFRKEGQNVTLSCEQNLNHDAMYWYRQDPGQGLRLIYYSQIVNDFQKGDIAEGYSVSREKKESFPLTVTSAQKNPTAFYLCASSIGRHSGNTIYFGEGSWLTVV.

The CDR3 here is CSVAEGYQPQHF. In DNA, the CDR3 is TGCAGCGTTGCGGAGGGGTATCAGCCCCAGCATTTT. The chain combines TRBV29-1 with TRBJ1-5, with D possibly being TRBD1 (5 bases). V was clipped by 4 bases and J by 5 bases, with 9 bases between them. This CDR3 region has 12 residues. The germline V gene has CDR1 SQVTM and CDR2 ANQGSEA.

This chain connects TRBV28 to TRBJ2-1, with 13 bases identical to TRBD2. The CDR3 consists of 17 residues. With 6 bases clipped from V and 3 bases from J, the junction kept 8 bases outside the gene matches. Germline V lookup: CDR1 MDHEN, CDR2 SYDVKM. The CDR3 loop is CASSRGTSGNLYNEQFF. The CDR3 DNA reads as TGTGCCAGCAGCCGCGGGACTAGCGGGAACCTCTACAATGAGCAGTTCTTC.

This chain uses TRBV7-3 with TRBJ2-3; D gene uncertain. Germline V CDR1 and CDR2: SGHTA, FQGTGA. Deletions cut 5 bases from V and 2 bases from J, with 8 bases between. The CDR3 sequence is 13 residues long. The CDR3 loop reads CASSPLATDTQYF. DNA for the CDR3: TGTGCCAGCAGCCCATTAGCCACAGATACGCAGTATTTT.

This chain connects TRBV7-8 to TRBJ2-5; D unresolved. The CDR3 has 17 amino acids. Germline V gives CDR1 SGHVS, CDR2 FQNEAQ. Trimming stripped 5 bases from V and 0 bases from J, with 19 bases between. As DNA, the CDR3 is TGTGCCAGCAGCGATTCGATAGGGCCTTCGTACCAAGAGACCCAGTACTTC. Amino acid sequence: CASSDSIGPSYQETQYF. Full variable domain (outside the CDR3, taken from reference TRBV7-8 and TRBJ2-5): GAGVSQSPRYKVAKRGQDVALRCDPISGHVSLFWYQQALGQGPEFLTYFQNEAQLDKSGLPSDRFFAERPEGSVSTLKIQRTQQEDSAVYLCASSDSIGPSYQETQYFGPGTRLLVL.

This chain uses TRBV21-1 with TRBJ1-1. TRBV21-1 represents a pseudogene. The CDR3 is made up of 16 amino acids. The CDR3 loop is CASSRYVYTIRTEAFF. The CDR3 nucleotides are TGTGCCAGCAGTAGATATGTATACACAATTCGCACTGAAGCTTTCTTT.

CDR3 region: CASSPRDGYYEQYF. As DNA, the CDR3 is TGTGCCAGCAGTCCCCGGGACGGCTACTACGAGCAGTACTTC. J is TRBJ2-7 and V is TRBV6-5; either TRBD1 or TRBD2 may fit D (5 bases each). The CDR3 is made up of 14 amino acids. Germline values: CDR1 MNHEY, CDR2 SVGAGI. V was pared by 5 bases and J by 3 bases, with 14 bases between.

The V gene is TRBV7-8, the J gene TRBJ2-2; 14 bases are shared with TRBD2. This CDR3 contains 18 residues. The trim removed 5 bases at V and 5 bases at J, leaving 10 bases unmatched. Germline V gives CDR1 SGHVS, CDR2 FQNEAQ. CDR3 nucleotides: TGTGCCAGCAGCCCTCCGGGACTAGCGGGAGTTAGGACCGGGGAGCTGTTTTTT. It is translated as CASSPPGLAGVRTGELFF.

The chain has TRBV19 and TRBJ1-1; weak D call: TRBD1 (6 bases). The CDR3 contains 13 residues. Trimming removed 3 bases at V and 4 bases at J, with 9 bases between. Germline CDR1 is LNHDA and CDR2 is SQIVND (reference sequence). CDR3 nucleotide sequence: TGTGCCAGTAGTATTACAGGGAGCACTGAAGCTTTCTTT. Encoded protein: CASSITGSTEAFF. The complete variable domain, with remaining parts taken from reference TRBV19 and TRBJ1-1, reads DGGITQSPKYLFRKEGQNVTLSCEQNLNHDAMYWYRQDPGQGLRLIYYSQIVNDFQKGDIAEGYSVSREKKESFPLTVTSAQKNPTAFYLCASSITGSTEAFFGQGTRLTVV.

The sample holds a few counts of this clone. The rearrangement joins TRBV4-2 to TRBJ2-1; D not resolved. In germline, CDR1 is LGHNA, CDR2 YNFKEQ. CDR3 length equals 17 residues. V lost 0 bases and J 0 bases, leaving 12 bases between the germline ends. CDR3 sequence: CASSQDLAFSSYNEQFF. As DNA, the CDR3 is TGTGCCAGCAGCCAAGATCTGGCCTTCAGCTCCTACAATGAGCAGTTCTTC.

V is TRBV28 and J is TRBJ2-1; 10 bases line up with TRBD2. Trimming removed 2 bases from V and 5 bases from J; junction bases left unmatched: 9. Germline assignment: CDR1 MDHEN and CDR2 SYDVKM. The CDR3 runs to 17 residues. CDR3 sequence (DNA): TGTGCCAGCAGTTTAGTCTTGGGGCTAGCGGGAGACAATGAGCAGTTCTTC. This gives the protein CASSLVLGLAGDNEQFF.

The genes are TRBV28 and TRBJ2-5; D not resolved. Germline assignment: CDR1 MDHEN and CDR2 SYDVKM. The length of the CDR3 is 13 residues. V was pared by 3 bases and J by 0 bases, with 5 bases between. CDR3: CASSLTNQETQYF. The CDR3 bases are TGTGCCAGCAGTTTGACAAACCAAGAGACCCAGTACTTC.

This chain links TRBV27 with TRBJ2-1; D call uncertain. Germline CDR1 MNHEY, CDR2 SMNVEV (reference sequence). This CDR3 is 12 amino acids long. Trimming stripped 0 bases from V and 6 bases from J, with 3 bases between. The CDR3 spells CASSLSPNEQFF. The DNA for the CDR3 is TGTGCCAGCAGTTTATCCCCCAATGAGCAGTTCTTC.

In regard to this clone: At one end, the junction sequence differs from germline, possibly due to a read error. The CDR3 bases are TGTGCCAGCAGCGTAGGGAACTCTGAAGCTTTCTTT. Translated, it gives CASSVGNSEAFF. The chain uses TRBV9 and TRBJ1-1; the D is unclear. This CDR3 spans 12 amino acids. Germline CDR1 and CDR2: SGDLS and YYNGEE.

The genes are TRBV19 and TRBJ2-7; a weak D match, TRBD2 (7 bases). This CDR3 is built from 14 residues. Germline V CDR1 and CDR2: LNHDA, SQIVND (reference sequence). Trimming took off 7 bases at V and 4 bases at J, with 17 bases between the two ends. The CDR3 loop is CASKMGGPGYEQYF. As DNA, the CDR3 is TGTGCCAGTAAAATGGGGGGGCCGGGATACGAGCAGTACTTC.

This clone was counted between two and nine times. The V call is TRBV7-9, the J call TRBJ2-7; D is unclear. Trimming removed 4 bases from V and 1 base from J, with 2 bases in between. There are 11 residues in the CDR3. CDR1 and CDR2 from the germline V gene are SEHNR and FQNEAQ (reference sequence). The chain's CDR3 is CASSWSYEQYF. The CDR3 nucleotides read TGTGCCAGCAGCTGGTCCTACGAGCAGTACTTC.